A single sample gave rise to the 19 T cell receptor beta chains below, sequenced in a study of blood T cell repertoires in COVID-19. The table came from immunoSEQ multiplex PCR; TCRdb's copy has only in-frame clones and leaves some out. The data show about 150,000 clones, around nine tenths seen once. Sequenced material: peripheral blood. The receptors derive from a human donor in a cohort sampled during active COVID-19.

The chain couples TRBV18 to TRBJ2-4; 8 bases map to TRBD2. Germline CDR1 and CDR2: KGHSH and LQKENI. CDR3 length equals 17 residues. Trimming removed 2 bases from V and 1 base from J; junction bases left unmatched: 7. CDR3: CASSPGLARGAKNIQYF. The CDR3 nucleotides read TGTGCCAGCTCACCAGGACTAGCCCGAGGGGCCAAAAACATTCAGTACTTC. Full variable domain (missing parts from reference TRBV18 and TRBJ2-4): NAGVMQNPRHLVRRRGQEARLRCSPMKGHSHVYWYRQLPEEGLKFMVYLQKENIIDESGMPKERFSAEFPKEGPSILRIQQVVRGDSAAYFCASSPGLARGAKNIQYFGAGTRLSVL.

About this clone itself: Additional DNA sequences in this sample encode the identical CDR3. The genes are TRBV7-2 and TRBJ2-3; D unresolved. The germline V gene encodes CDR1 SGHTA and CDR2 FQGNSA. The CDR3 extends over 13 amino acids. With 2 bases removed from V and 6 bases from J, the gap between germline ends came to 9 bases. The CDR3 reads CASSLNRVDTQYF. The CDR3 bases are TGTGCCAGCAGCTTAAACCGGGTTGATACGCAGTATTTT.

This clone was recorded once. The DNA of the CDR3 is TGTGCCAGCAGCTTCCCGGGCCTAACTAGCCCCGGGAATGAGCAGTTCTTC. This codes for CASSFPGLTSPGNEQFF. The chain joins TRBV7-8 to TRBJ2-1, with D perhaps TRBD2 (6 bases). The length of the CDR3 is 17 residues. The V and J ends lost 3 bases and 7 bases respectively, with 22 bases between them. Germline CDR1 SGHVS, CDR2 FQNEAQ.

This clone was recorded only once. V usage is TRBV2 and J usage is TRBJ1-4; no clear D. The V gene's germline CDR1 is SNHLY and CDR2 FYNNEI. With 5 bases removed from V and 0 bases from J, the gap between germline ends came to 13 bases. This CDR3 contains 16 residues. This chain's CDR3 is CASSPGRAATNEKLFF. The CDR3 DNA is TGTGCCAGCAGTCCCGGGAGGGCAGCAACTAATGAAAAACTGTTTTTT.

This clone was found once. This chain links TRBV28 with TRBJ2-1; TRBD2 might be the D (5 bases). The V end was cut by 5 bases, the J end by 5 bases, with 13 bases between. Germline-derived CDR1 and CDR2 are MDHEN and SYDVKM. The CDR3 totals 14 residues. As DNA, the CDR3 is TGTGCCAGCAGTATGTTGGACTGGAACAATGAGCAGTTCTTC. It is translated as CASSMLDWNNEQFF.

The chain carries TRBV10-2 and TRBJ2-5; 9 bases map to TRBD2. After removal of 8 bases from V and 4 bases from J, the junction contained 11 bases not matched to a gene. CDR3 length: 15 residues. From germline, CDR1 is WSHSY and CDR2 SAAADI. The CDR3 DNA reads as TGCGCCAGCGCCCGGATGCGGGAGGGGCCAGAGACCCAGTACTTC. Protein sequence: CASARMREGPETQYF.

The CDR3, as DNA: TGTGCCAGTAGTATAGAACGGACAGGGAATACTTCACCCCTCCACTTT. It codes for CASSIERTGNTSPLHF. The chain uses TRBV19 and TRBJ1-6; 8 bases align to TRBD1. The CDR3 contains 16 residues. The germline gives CDR1 LNHDA, CDR2 SQIVND (reference sequence). J was trimmed by 9 bases and V by 0 bases; bases with no gene match: 7.

The CDR3 spells CASSPQDREWYEQYF. The CDR3 DNA reads as TGTGCCAGCAGTCCACAGGACAGGGAGTGGTACGAGCAGTACTTC. The chain combines TRBV28 with TRBJ2-7; 8 positions match TRBD1. Germline CDR1 reads MDHEN; CDR2 reads SYDVKM. CDR3 length: 15 residues. The V gene end was trimmed by 5 bases and the J gene end by 4 bases; junction bases not matched to a gene: 10.

The chain is built from TRBV5-1 and TRBJ2-1; D is unclear. Germline assignment: CDR1 SGHRS and CDR2 YFSETQ. Trimming stripped 1 base from V and 8 bases from J, with 4 bases between. CDR3 length: 11 amino acids. The DNA of the CDR3 is TGCGCCAGCAGCTTGCTCTATGAGCAGTTCTTC. It yields the protein CASSLLYEQFF.

This chain connects TRBV5-6 to TRBJ2-7; 13 bases line up with TRBD2. V shed 5 bases, J shed 4 bases, and the junction held 6 bases outside the gene matches. The CDR3 loop spans 15 amino acids. CDR1 SGHDT and CDR2 YYEEEE come from the germline V gene. The DNA for the CDR3 is TGTGCCAGCAGTCATTGGACTAGCGGGGGTTACGAGCAGTACTTC. As protein: CASSHWTSGGYEQYF.

The rearrangement joins TRBV14 to TRBJ1-1; 8 bases are shared with TRBD1. The trim removed 1 base at V and 12 bases at J, leaving 7 bases unmatched. Germline loops: CDR1 SGHDN, CDR2 FVKESK. The CDR3 totals 13 residues. In nucleotides, the CDR3 is TGTGCCAGCAGCCAAGTACAGGGGGGAAGAACTTTCTTT. It translates to CASSQVQGGRTFF.

The genes are TRBV5-1 and TRBJ2-3; D not certain. The V end was cut by 0 bases, the J end by 4 bases, with 12 bases between. The V gene's germline CDR1 is SGHRS and CDR2 YFSETQ. This CDR3 contains 15 residues. The CDR3 sequence: CASSLDLVMSDTQYF. The CDR3 region has the DNA TGCGCCAGCAGCTTGGACCTAGTTATGTCAGATACGCAGTATTTT.

The chain uses TRBV28 and TRBJ1-1, with D perhaps matching TRBD1 (6 bases). V lost 5 bases to trimming and J lost 6 bases, with 13 bases between them. In germline, CDR1 is MDHEN, CDR2 SYDVKM. The CDR3 has 13 amino acids. The chain's CDR3 is CASSHPGEPEAFF. The DNA of the CDR3 is TGTGCCAGCAGTCATCCAGGGGAACCTGAAGCTTTCTTT.

This chain joins TRBV4-3 and TRBJ1-2; D possibly corresponds to TRBD1 (5 bases). This CDR3 contains 16 residues. Germline CDR1 reads LGHNA; CDR2 reads YSLEER. The V end lost 0 bases, the J end lost 4 bases, and 15 bases lay between the germline ends. The CDR3 here is CASSQEGGGGVYGYTF. The CDR3 DNA reads TGCGCCAGCAGCCAAGAAGGCGGGGGAGGAGTCTATGGCTACACCTTC.

This chain joins TRBV10-2 and TRBJ2-7, with 8 nucleotides matching TRBD2. The CDR3 contains 15 residues. Looked up from germline, CDR1 is WSHSY and CDR2 is SAAADI. The V gene end was trimmed by 6 bases and the J gene end by 0 bases; junction bases not matched to a gene: 7. The CDR3: CASRPTSGSSYEQYF. The CDR3 DNA follows: TGCGCCAGCAGACCCACTAGCGGTAGCTCCTACGAGCAGTACTTC.

The genes are TRBV19 and TRBJ2-2; 12 bases map to TRBD2. The germline gives CDR1 LNHDA, CDR2 SQIVND (reference sequence). The CDR3 contains 16 residues. V was pared by 6 bases and J by 4 bases, with 6 bases of the junction left unmatched. This chain's CDR3 is CASSQLAGGFTGELFF. CDR3 nucleotide sequence: TGTGCCAGTAGCCAACTAGCGGGAGGATTCACCGGGGAGCTGTTTTTT.

The table lists this clone with a few counts. The genes are TRBV19 and TRBJ2-5, with 10 bases identical to TRBD1. The CDR3 totals 18 residues. After removal of 6 bases from V and 0 bases from J, the junction contained 13 bases not matched to a gene. Germline CDR1 LNHDA, CDR2 SQIVND (reference sequence). CDR3 region: CASSLTGGTGSYQETQYF. The CDR3 DNA follows: TGTGCCAGTAGCCTGACAGGGGGCACGGGATCGTACCAAGAGACCCAGTACTTC.

With respect to this clone: The same CDR3 is also encoded by other DNA sequences in this sample. The rearrangement joins TRBV11-2 to TRBJ2-7, with 8 bases fitting TRBD1. This CDR3 spans 13 amino acids. In germline, CDR1 is SGHAT, CDR2 FQNNGV. The trim removed 3 bases at V and 4 bases at J, leaving 2 bases unmatched. The CDR3 sequence is CASSLDREYEQYF. The DNA of the CDR3 is TGTGCCAGCAGCTTGGACAGGGAGTACGAGCAGTACTTC.

The V and J genes are TRBV27 and TRBJ2-7; 7 bases agree with TRBD1. This CDR3 is 14 amino acids long. Germline values: CDR1 MNHEY, CDR2 SMNVEV (reference sequence). With 6 bases clipped from V and 2 bases from J, the junction kept 7 bases outside the gene matches. This CDR3 is CASSPATGTYEQYF. CDR3 nucleotide sequence: TGTGCCAGCAGCCCCGCGACAGGGACCTACGAGCAGTACTTC.